The subject of this entry is one TCR beta chain. This sample was taken from a study of OX40 agonist ivuxolimab in advanced cancers. TCRdb keeps only in-frame clones here, not all; method: immunoSEQ multiplex PCR. The sample lists tens of thousands of clones, over 65% seen once, with about 2.5% in the top ten. V was pared by 4 bases and J by 2 bases, with 5 bases of the junction left unmatched. Germline V CDR1 and CDR2: SGHTA, FQGNSA. The CDR3 runs to 16 residues. V and J are TRBV7-2 and TRBJ2-3, with 11 positions matching TRBD2. This material consisted of CD4+ or CD8+ T cells sorted from blood, taken in a trial of the OX40 agonist ivuxolimab. The receptor's source is an adult with an advanced solid tumor such as melanoma, head and neck, liver or kidney cancer. The CDR3 sequence is CASSYTSGGYTDTQYF. The CDR3 region has the DNA TGTGCCAGCAGCTATACTAGCGGGGGTTACACAGATACGCAGTATTTT.